The 26 T cell receptor beta chains below all came from one sample that was sequenced in a study of PD-L1 blockade in urothelial cancer. Libraries were prepared by immunoSEQ multiplex PCR; TCRdb keeps only in-frame clonotypes and omits some of them. Of 58,000 or so clones in the sample, around 81% were seen once. Stated time point: pretreatment peripheral blood. This specimen was PBMCs, taken around atezolizumab (anti-PD-L1) treatment. The receptor set was obtained from a man between 65 and 85 years old with urothelial cancer.

The chain joins TRBV4-2 to TRBJ2-2; tentatively, D is TRBD2 (6 bases). Trimming stripped 2 bases from V and 4 bases from J, with 20 bases between. CDR3 length equals 18 residues. CDR1 is LGHNA, CDR2 YNFKEQ, per germline. CDR3 sequence reads: CASSQRGRLVQGTGELFF. The CDR3 nucleotides are TGTGCCAGCAGCCAAAGAGGAAGACTAGTTCAGGGCACCGGGGAGCTGTTTTTT.

This chain links TRBV11-3 with TRBJ2-3; D unclear. Germline loops: CDR1 SGHNT, CDR2 YENEEA. The germline V and J ends were trimmed by 3 bases and 6 bases, with 7 bases remaining between them. CDR3 length: 12 residues. The CDR3 sequence is CASSLMRDTQYF. As DNA, the CDR3 is TGTGCCAGCAGCTTGATGAGGGATACGCAGTATTTT.

This chain connects TRBV5-8 to TRBJ1-3, with a tentative D call TRBD1 (6 bases). The germline V gene encodes CDR1 SGHTS and CDR2 YDEGEE. The CDR3 has 17 residues. The V gene lost 1 base and the J gene lost 1 base, with 15 bases spanning the gap. CDR3 residues: CASSLRGGGLSGNTIYF. The CDR3 bases are TGTGCCAGCAGCTTGAGGGGCGGGGGCCTTTCTGGAAACACCATATATTTT.

This clone was detected once. The rearrangement links TRBV28 to TRBJ1-2; D is unclear. The germline V gene encodes CDR1 MDHEN and CDR2 SYDVKM. V shed 3 bases and J shed 4 bases, with 6 bases lying between them. CDR3 length: 12 amino acids. CDR3 amino acids: CASSFQAYGYTF. The CDR3 DNA sequence: TGTGCCAGCAGTTTTCAGGCCTATGGCTACACCTTC.

V and J are TRBV2 and TRBJ1-2, with 8 bases fitting TRBD1. CDR1 is SNHLY, CDR2 FYNNEI, per germline. V lost 5 bases, J lost 7 bases, and 6 bases stayed unmatched. This CDR3 comprises 13 residues. The CDR3 sequence: CASSPGGLLGYTF. Here the CDR3 DNA reads TGTGCCAGCAGTCCAGGGGGCCTTCTTGGCTACACCTTC. Drawing the rest from reference TRBV2 and TRBJ1-2, the complete variable domain is EPEVTQTPSHQVTQMGQEVILRCVPISNHLYFYWYRQILGQKVEFLVSFYNNEISEKSEIFDDQFSVERPDGSNFTLKIRSTKLEDSAMYFCASSPGGLLGYTFGSGTRLTVV.

V usage is TRBV19 and J usage is TRBJ2-5; perhaps TRBD2 as D (5 bases). V was cut by 5 bases and J by 5 bases, with 12 bases left in between. The CDR3 loop spans 13 amino acids. CDR1 and CDR2 (germline): LNHDA, SQIVND (reference sequence). CDR3 region: CASSATRGETQYF. As DNA, the CDR3 is TGTGCCAGTAGTGCTACGAGAGGGGAGACCCAGTACTTC.

In nucleotides, the CDR3 is TGCGCCAGCAGCTTGGACAGACCTAGCACAGATACGCAGTATTTT. Protein product: CASSLDRPSTDTQYF. The rearrangement links TRBV5-1 to TRBJ2-3; D remains unclear. CDR1 SGHRS and CDR2 YFSETQ come from the germline V gene. V was trimmed by 0 bases and J by 0 bases, leaving 8 bases between them. The CDR3 is 15 residues long.

This sequence joins TRBV5-1 and TRBJ2-3; TRBD2 aligns across 8 bases. CDR3 length equals 16 residues. J lost 0 bases, V lost 4 bases, and 7 bases had no gene match. Germline-derived CDR1 and CDR2 are SGHRS and YFSETQ. The CDR3 sequence: CASSGGLAESTDTQYF. CDR3 DNA sequence: TGCGCCAGCAGCGGCGGACTAGCTGAAAGCACAGATACGCAGTATTTT.

The chain links TRBV27 to TRBJ2-4; possibly TRBD1 for D (5 bases). V was cut by 6 bases and J by 6 bases, with 21 bases left in between. Germline CDR1 is MNHEY and CDR2 is SMNVEV (reference sequence). CDR3 length equals 16 residues. CDR3 DNA sequence: TGTGCCAGCAGAACATACAGGAACGAAGGTTTAAACATTCAGTACTTC. It translates to CASRTYRNEGLNIQYF.

This chain connects TRBV11-3 to TRBJ2-1; maybe TRBD1 (6 bases). This CDR3 is 15 amino acids long. Trimming left V 4 bases short and J 2 bases short, with 12 bases between. Germline CDR1 reads SGHNT; CDR2 reads YENEEA. The CDR3 here is CASSSGTSAYNEQFF. DNA for the CDR3: TGTGCCAGCAGCTCCGGGACATCGGCCTACAATGAGCAGTTCTTC.

This chain joins TRBV4-1 and TRBJ2-3; 9 bases align to TRBD1. The CDR3 consists of 16 residues. V was clipped by 4 bases and J by 2 bases; unmatched bases: 7. Looked up from germline, CDR1 is MGHRA and CDR2 is YSYEKL. DNA for the CDR3: TGCGCCAGCAGCCGAGGGGACAGGGCCTACACAGATACGCAGTATTTT. Translation: CASSRGDRAYTDTQYF.

This clone is a singleton in its sample. The chain combines TRBV10-1 with TRBJ1-1; weak D call: TRBD1 (5 bases). V lost 3 bases and J 1 base, leaving 12 bases between the germline ends. Germline V gene data show CDR1 as WNHNN and CDR2 as SYGVQD (reference sequence). The CDR3 has 15 amino acids. In DNA, the CDR3 is TGCGCCAGCAGTGACGCTCCCCAGGGGAACACTGAAGCTTTCTTT. Its protein is CASSDAPQGNTEAFF.

The chain joins TRBV25-1 to TRBJ2-6; the D is unclear. V lost 9 bases and J 4 bases, leaving 7 bases between the germline ends. Germline V gene sequence: CDR1 MGHDK, CDR2 SYGVNS. The CDR3 is 12 amino acids. The CDR3 DNA follows: TGTGCCAGTCAGAAGGGGGCCAACGTCCTGACTTTC. It encodes CASQKGANVLTF. Full variable domain (missing parts from reference TRBV25-1 and TRBJ2-6): EADIYQTPRYLVIGTGKKITLECSQTMGHDKMYWYQQDPGMELHLIHYSYGVNSTEKGDLSSESTVSRIRTEHFPLTLESARPSHTSQYLCASQKGANVLTFGAGSRLTVL.

This clone is medium-sized. Here the CDR3 reads CAWSVLPGANVLTF. DNA for the CDR3: TGTGCCTGGAGTGTACTCCCCGGGGCCAACGTCCTGACTTTC. This chain links TRBV30 with TRBJ2-6; D gene unclear. This CDR3 is built from 14 residues. Germline CDR1 reads GTSNPN; CDR2 reads SVGIG (reference sequence). Trimming removed 0 bases from V and 4 bases from J, with 7 bases in between. The whole variable domain, filled in from reference TRBV30 and TRBJ2-6, reads SQTIHQWPATLVQPVGSPLSLECTVEGTSNPNLYWYRQAAGRGLQLLFYSVGIGQISSEVPQNLSASRPQDRQFILSSKKLLLSDSGFYLCAWSVLPGANVLTFGAGSRLTVL.

The J gene is TRBJ1-4, the V gene TRBV4-1, with 9 bases identical to TRBD1. Germline CDR1 is MGHRA and CDR2 is YSYEKL. The CDR3 has 16 residues. The ends lost 1 base at V and 6 bases at J; junction bases unmatched: 6. CDR3 region: CASSQVSRTGDEKLFF. CDR3 DNA sequence: TGCGCCAGCAGCCAAGTTAGTAGGACAGGGGATGAAAAACTGTTTTTT.

The chain employs TRBV7-2 and TRBJ2-1, with D unclear. Trimming took 3 bases from V and 15 from J, leaving 12 bases between them. The germline V gene has CDR1 SGHTA and CDR2 FQGNSA. This CDR3 is built from 11 residues. Here the CDR3 DNA reads TGTGCCAGCAGCTTTGGTCAGGTTATGTTCTTC. Its protein product is CASSFGQVMFF.

The rearrangement uses TRBV11-2 and TRBJ2-7; 9 bases are a match to TRBD2. The J segment lost 4 bases and the V segment lost 4 bases, leaving 8 bases of the junction unmatched. The CDR3 spans 15 residues. CDR1 is SGHAT and CDR2 is FQNNGV in the germline V gene. The CDR3 here is CASSSLAGIQYEQYF. CDR3 coding DNA: TGTGCCAGCAGCTCCCTAGCGGGAATACAATACGAGCAGTACTTC.

The J gene is TRBJ2-1, the V gene TRBV5-1, with D unresolved. There are 13 residues in the CDR3. V was clipped by 2 bases and J by 2 bases, with 5 bases between them. Germline lookup yields CDR1 SGHRS and CDR2 YFSETQ. This CDR3 reads CASSLDTYNEQFF. CDR3 bases: TGCGCCAGCAGCTTAGACACCTACAATGAGCAGTTCTTC.

The CDR3 nucleotides read TGTGCCAGTAGTCCGAAGGACAGCTACAATCAGCCCCAGCATTTT. It encodes CASSPKDSYNQPQHF. The chain joins TRBV19 to TRBJ1-5; D is possibly TRBD1 (6 bases). Germline V CDR1 and CDR2: LNHDA, SQIVND (reference sequence). This CDR3 comprises 15 residues. The ends were cut back, 5 bases at V and 3 bases at J, with 14 bases in the middle.

This chain joins TRBV5-1 and TRBJ2-5, with TRBD2 identical over 8 bases. Germline V CDR1 and CDR2: SGHRS, YFSETQ. CDR3 size: 19 residues. The V and J ends lost 4 bases and 2 bases, in that order; junction bases with no gene match: 19. CDR3 loop: CASSRTPLVGGRTQETQYF. The DNA for the CDR3 is TGCGCCAGCAGCCGAACCCCGCTGGTTGGCGGGAGGACACAAGAGACCCAGTACTTC.

Notes on this clone: One end of the junction varies from germline; a read error may be responsible. V gene TRBV5-1 combines with J gene TRBJ2-7; no clear D. The CDR3 totals 14 residues. Looked up from germline, CDR1 is SGHRS and CDR2 is YFSETQ. CDR3 nucleotides: TGTGCCAGCAGCCGAGCTACGGTCCACTACGAGCAGTACTTC. Amino acid sequence: CASSRATVHYEQYF.

V is TRBV7-2 and J is TRBJ2-7; the D gene is possibly TRBD1 (6 bases). The V end lost 8 bases, the J end lost 3 bases, and 8 bases lay between the germline ends. CDR3 size: 11 residues. Germline CDR1 and CDR2: SGHTA and FQGNSA. The DNA for the CDR3 is TGTGCCAGCGGACAGTTCTACGAGCAGTACTTC. Translation gives CASGQFYEQYF.

A note on this clone: The sample carries other DNA sequences with the same CDR3. The chain recombines TRBV19 with TRBJ2-5; the D gene is possibly TRBD1 (5 bases). The V gene lost 3 bases and the J gene lost 4 bases, with 12 bases spanning the gap. CDR1 LNHDA and CDR2 SQIVND come from the germline V gene (reference sequence). The CDR3 is 14 residues long. This chain's CDR3 is CASSIGQGGETQYF. The CDR3 region has the DNA TGTGCCAGTAGTATCGGGCAGGGCGGAGAGACCCAGTACTTC.

The rearrangement joins TRBV2 to TRBJ2-3; 13 bases match TRBD2. This CDR3 has 19 amino acids. V was clipped by 0 bases and J by 2 bases; unmatched bases: 8. CDR1 and CDR2 (germline): SNHLY, FYNNEI. CDR3 in DNA: TGTGCCAGCAGTGAAGCACCGGGACTAGCGGGATTCAACACAGATACGCAGTATTTT. Translated, it gives CASSEAPGLAGFNTDTQYF.

V and J are TRBV7-9 and TRBJ1-2; 12 nucleotides match TRBD1. Germline CDR1 SEHNR, CDR2 FQNEAQ (reference sequence). CDR3 size: 14 residues. With V trimmed by 3 bases and J by 6 bases, 2 bases remained unmatched. CDR3 bases: TGTGCCAGCAGCTTCCGGGACAGGGGGCATGGCTACACCTTC. Amino acids: CASSFRDRGHGYTF. Based on the CDR3 plus reference TRBV7-9 and TRBJ1-2, the full variable domain is DTGVSQNPRHKITKRGQNVTFRCDPISEHNRLYWYRQTLGQGPEFLTYFQNEAQLEKSRLLSDRFSAERPKGSFSTLEIQRTEQGDSAMYLCASSFRDRGHGYTFGSGTRLTVV.

The chain is built from TRBV7-2 and TRBJ2-7; D is possibly TRBD1 (7 bases). Germline values: CDR1 SGHTA, CDR2 FQGNSA. The germline V and J ends were trimmed by 5 bases and 5 bases, with 16 bases remaining between them. This CDR3 has 14 amino acids. In nucleotides, the CDR3 is TGTGCCAGCAGCCGGACAGGACTATTTAACGAGCAGTACTTC. It is translated as CASSRTGLFNEQYF. The entire variable domain, with the rest obtained from reference TRBV7-2 and TRBJ2-7, is as follows: GAGVSQSPSNKVTEKGKDVELRCDPISGHTALYWYRQSLGQGLEFLIYFQGNSAPDKSGLPSDRFSAERTGGSVSTLTIQRTQQEDSAVYLCASSRTGLFNEQYFGPGTRLTVT.